Shown below are 14 T cell receptor beta chains from a single sample sequenced in a study of T cell repertoires in cytomegalovirus infection (dated 2019 in TCRdb). The instrument given in TCRdb is Illumina HiSeq 1500. In-frame beta chains were kept once TCRdb had trimmed the public reads at Q25 with fastp and called clones with MiXCR. Merged by CDR3 protein, the rows form single entries marked with the most common genes and DNA. The sample yields approximately 240,000 distinct CDR3 sequences; roughly 12% were counted once. 1.5% to 2% of the sample rests with the top ten. The sequenced material came from PBMCs. These receptors were obtained from a human donor in good health (CMV status not recorded). Some clones in this sample may be carry-over from other donors' samples.

The CDR3 region is CSATSGADTQYF. CDR3 bases: TGCAGTGCTACTAGCGGTGCAGATACGCAGTATTTT. The chain uses TRBV20-1 and TRBJ2-3; 7 nucleotides line up with TRBD2. The CDR3 extends over 12 amino acids. Germline-derived CDR1 and CDR2 are DFQATT and SNEGSKA (reference sequence). Germline trimming cut 4 bases from V and 4 bases from J; bases unmatched to any gene: 2.

In this sample, this clonotype turned up many times. This rearrangement joins TRBV6-1 to TRBJ1-6; D possibly corresponds to TRBD1 (5 bases). The ends were cut back, 2 bases at V and 7 bases at J, with 9 bases in the middle. CDR1 is MNHNS and CDR2 is SASEGT in the germline V gene. This CDR3 contains 14 residues. This CDR3 reads CASSELEGNSPLHF. In DNA form, the CDR3 reads TGTGCCAGCAGTGAATTAGAGGGGAATTCACCCCTCCACTTT.

This clonotype was counted many times. The rearrangement joins TRBV28 to TRBJ2-3; weak D call: TRBD2 (6 bases). V gave up 5 bases and J gave up 2 bases, with 11 bases separating them. The CDR3 length is 14 residues. Germline lookup yields CDR1 MDHEN and CDR2 SYDVKM. The DNA of the CDR3 is TGTGCCAGCAGTGAGCCGGGAGACACAGATACGCAGTATTTT. Protein sequence: CASSEPGDTDTQYF. Variable domain in full (rest from reference TRBV28 and TRBJ2-3): DVKVTQSSRYLVKRTGEKVFLECVQDMDHENMFWYRQDPGLGLRLIYFSYDVKMKEKGDIPEGYSVSREKKERFSLILESASTNQTSMYLCASSEPGDTDTQYFGPGTRLTVL.

This clonotype was counted ten times or more. The chain carries TRBV19 and TRBJ2-1; TRBD2 matches at 11 bases. CDR1 and CDR2 (germline): LNHDA, SQIVND (reference sequence). The CDR3 has 15 residues. V shed 3 bases, J shed 9 bases, and the junction held 7 bases outside the gene matches. The DNA for the CDR3 is TGTGCCAGTAGTATGGGACTAGCGGTTTATGGTGAGCAGTTCTTC. As protein: CASSMGLAVYGEQFF.

At least ten counts were recorded for this clonotype. The rearrangement links TRBV7-8 to TRBJ2-7; 7 nucleotides agree with TRBD1. V trimming: 5 bases; J trimming: 2 bases; junction bases outside the gene matches: 3. The CDR3 sequence is 13 residues long. Germline CDR1 and CDR2: SGHVS and FQNEAQ. CDR3 in amino acids: CASSPTGTYEQYF. The CDR3 DNA follows: TGTGCCAGCAGCCCGACAGGGACCTACGAGCAGTACTTC.

This clonotype was picked up many times. The chain carries TRBV7-2 and TRBJ1-1; 7 nucleotides align to TRBD1. The CDR3 consists of 14 residues. Germline lookup yields CDR1 SGHTA and CDR2 FQGNSA. The junction had 12 bases not matched to a gene; V was cut back by 4 bases and J by 10 bases. This chain's CDR3 is CASSSSRQGGRAFF. The CDR3 bases are TGTGCCAGCAGCTCCTCACGACAGGGTGGTCGAGCTTTCTTT.

Many counts were recorded for this clonotype. V and J are TRBV28 and TRBJ1-2; D call uncertain. V was trimmed by 8 bases and J by 4 bases, leaving 8 bases between them. The germline V gene encodes CDR1 MDHEN and CDR2 SYDVKM. The CDR3 consists of 11 residues. The CDR3 nucleotides read TGTGCCAGCTCGGCCAGCTATGGCTACACCTTC. It encodes CASSASYGYTF.

Ten or more counts support this clonotype. V gene TRBV6-5 combines with J gene TRBJ1-6; D remains ambiguous. Trimming took 0 bases from V and 3 from J, leaving 15 bases between them. There are 18 residues in the CDR3. Germline CDR1 and CDR2: MNHEY and SVGAGI. CDR3 sequence: CASSYSRKWANYNSPLHF. CDR3 coding DNA: TGTGCCAGCAGTTACTCGAGAAAATGGGCCAACTATAATTCACCCCTCCACTTT.

In its sample, this clonotype was seen a few times. The chain couples TRBV7-3 to TRBJ2-3; D gene ambiguous. The CDR3 consists of 14 residues. Trimming left V 1 base short and J 5 bases short, with 10 bases between. The germline V gene encodes CDR1 SGHTA and CDR2 FQGTGA. The CDR3 reads CASSLRINGDTQYF. CDR3 in DNA: TGTGCCAGCAGCTTAAGGATAAATGGAGATACGCAGTATTTT.

The rearrangement joins TRBV10-3 to TRBJ2-3, with 11 bases that match TRBD1. Germline-derived CDR1 and CDR2 are ENHRY and SYGVKD. Trimming removed 10 bases from V and 7 bases from J; junction bases left unmatched: 10. The CDR3 runs to 14 residues. The CDR3 DNA reads as TGTGCCACCCGGGACAGGGGGGACACGCATACGCAGTATTTT. Amino acid sequence: CATRDRGDTHTQYF.

This clonotype was seen once. This chain links TRBV20-1 with TRBJ2-7; 7 nucleotides align to TRBD1. Trimming at V came to 5 bases and at J to 0 bases, leaving 7 bases not matched to a gene. This CDR3 has 14 amino acids. CDR1 and CDR2 (germline): DFQATT, SNEGSKA (reference sequence). The CDR3 sequence: CSARQQGHSYEQYF. The CDR3 coding sequence is TGCAGTGCTCGACAACAGGGGCACTCCTACGAGCAGTACTTC.

This clonotype has ten or more counts. V gene TRBV7-2 combines with J gene TRBJ2-2; 7 nucleotides line up with TRBD2. Looked up from germline, CDR1 is SGHTA and CDR2 is FQGNSA. V dropped 5 bases and J dropped 3; count of bases not matched to a gene: 6. This CDR3 has 15 amino acids. The CDR3, as DNA: TGTGCCAGCAGCGGGGGAAGCGGGGACACCGGGGAGCTGTTTTTT. Protein product: CASSGGSGDTGELFF.

Many counts were recorded for this clonotype. This rearrangement joins TRBV28 to TRBJ2-1, with 10 bases identical to TRBD2. J was trimmed by 10 bases and V by 2 bases; bases with no gene match: 11. The germline CDR1 and CDR2 sequences are MDHEN and SYDVKM. This CDR3 is 16 amino acids long. The CDR3 protein is CASSLTVAGGPREQFF. The DNA of the CDR3 is TGTGCCAGCAGTTTAACGGTAGCGGGAGGCCCCAGGGAGCAGTTCTTC.

The chain uses TRBV6-5 and TRBJ2-7; 11 positions match TRBD2. CDR3 length: 16 amino acids. Germline trimming cut 2 bases from V and 2 bases from J; bases unmatched to any gene: 5. CDR1 and CDR2 (germline): MNHEY, SVGAGI. CDR3 coding DNA: TGTGCCAGCAGTTACAAAACTAGCGGGAGTCCCTACGAGCAGTACTTC. Its protein product is CASSYKTSGSPYEQYF.